This is a list of T cell receptor beta chains from one sample in a study of T-cell memory formation after mild COVID-19. TCRdb re-derived calls from the 5' RACE reads in MiXCR, one entry per CDR3 protein. Of fewer than 350,000 distinct CDR3 sequences detected, approximately 15% appear once; the ten largest clones hold approximately 20%. The sample was PBMCs or a T cell subset sorted from them (not recorded which). The receptors derive from a man younger than 30 who had mild COVID-19 (a few samples of this study predate the infection). Cell type and time point are not known. CDR3s leave out the opening cysteine and the closing phenylalanine or tryptophan.

J gene: TRBJ1-2; V gene: TRBV7-9; CDR3 protein: ASSLGDSQYYGYT
J gene: TRBJ2-1; V gene: TRBV9; CDR3 protein: ASSVATGLAGDEQF
J gene: TRBJ2-3; V gene: TRBV5-5; CDR3 protein: ASSLSTNTDTQY
J gene: TRBJ2-5; V gene: TRBV9; CDR3 protein: ASSSKSRGTPKETQY
J gene: TRBJ2-7; V gene: TRBV7-2; CDR3 protein: ASSLDVGQPKQY
J gene: TRBJ1-1; V gene: TRBV6-5; CDR3 protein: ASSYSRSPGTEAF
J gene: TRBJ2-7; V gene: TRBV9; CDR3 protein: ASSTSEGPREQY
J gene: TRBJ2-3; V gene: TRBV5-1; CDR3 protein: ASSLGPTPTTTDTQY
J gene: TRBJ2-1; V gene: TRBV5-1; CDR3 protein: ASSSGEPGNEQF
J gene: TRBJ2-3; V gene: TRBV5-1; CDR3 protein: ASSLAAGAASTDTQY
J gene: TRBJ2-5; V gene: TRBV12-3/TRBV12-4; CDR3 protein: ASSLRHQETQY
J gene: TRBJ2-1; V gene: TRBV4-3; CDR3 protein: ASSQDRAGGLEQF
J gene: TRBJ2-3; V gene: TRBV9; CDR3 protein: ASSAPLGGLTDTQY
J gene: TRBJ2-1; V gene: TRBV11-1; CDR3 protein: ASTPAGYNEQF
J gene: TRBJ2-2; V gene: TRBV6-2/TRBV6-3; CDR3 protein: ASSYRGVGGELF
J gene: TRBJ1-6; V gene: TRBV7-9; CDR3 protein: ASSLDGRSPLH
J gene: TRBJ1-1; V gene: TRBV7-2; CDR3 protein: ASSRAPSTANTEAF
J gene: TRBJ1-6; V gene: TRBV18; CDR3 protein: ASSSSTGQSPLH
J gene: TRBJ1-1; V gene: TRBV3-1; CDR3 protein: ASSPTGIRTEAF
J gene: TRBJ1-5; V gene: TRBV20-1; CDR3 protein: SASPSGDYQPQH
J gene: TRBJ2-3; V gene: TRBV9; CDR3 protein: ASSVEGFAQY
J gene: TRBJ2-3; V gene: TRBV7-7; CDR3 protein: ASSKGSRGTDTQY
J gene: TRBJ2-5; V gene: TRBV27; CDR3 protein: ASSPVGAPPETQY
J gene: TRBJ1-1; V gene: TRBV28; CDR3 protein: ASQTGNGAEAF
J gene: TRBJ1-2; V gene: TRBV12-3/TRBV12-4; CDR3 protein: ASSWAGPLS
J gene: TRBJ1-2; V gene: TRBV7-2; CDR3 protein: ASSLTSGIYGYT
J gene: TRBJ2-5; V gene: TRBV9; CDR3 protein: ASSAHGGGQETQY
J gene: TRBJ1-1; V gene: TRBV11-2; CDR3 protein: ASSDHRGPGTEAF
J gene: TRBJ1-1; V gene: TRBV6-2/TRBV6-3; CDR3 protein: ASSYRGSESEAF
J gene: TRBJ2-3; V gene: TRBV7-2; CDR3 protein: ASSLSRQDTQY
J gene: TRBJ2-3; V gene: TRBV15; CDR3 protein: ATSREWTGDTQY
J gene: TRBJ2-1; V gene: TRBV5-1; CDR3 protein: ASSLIPTGQVAQFNEQF
J gene: TRBJ2-3; V gene: TRBV2; CDR3 protein: ASPTADTQY
J gene: TRBJ2-3; V gene: TRBV10-3; CDR3 protein: AISEISTQY
J gene: TRBJ2-1; V gene: TRBV6-6; CDR3 protein: ASSPPSGGLNEQF
J gene: TRBJ1-1; V gene: TRBV7-2; CDR3 protein: ASSGQENTEAF
J gene: TRBJ2-1; V gene: TRBV5-1; CDR3 protein: ASSLERGPPWDNEQF
J gene: TRBJ2-3; V gene: TRBV20-1; CDR3 protein: RATGGSTDTQY
J gene: TRBJ1-1; V gene: TRBV11-2; CDR3 protein: ASSRFEWGTEAF
J gene: TRBJ2-7; V gene: TRBV18; CDR3 protein: ASSPTRTDTYEQY
J gene: TRBJ1-1; V gene: TRBV7-3; CDR3 protein: ASSPEGDWATEAF
J gene: TRBJ2-5; V gene: TRBV20-1; CDR3 protein: SGGISEGGETQY
J gene: TRBJ2-7; V gene: TRBV7-2; CDR3 protein: ASSTPTGDSYEQY
J gene: TRBJ2-6; V gene: TRBV4-3; CDR3 protein: ASSQAEGGYVANVLT
J gene: TRBJ2-5; V gene: TRBV5-6; CDR3 protein: ASSLDMVKTQY
J gene: TRBJ2-1; V gene: TRBV7-3; CDR3 protein: ASSWGGTVFNEQF
J gene: TRBJ1-4; V gene: TRBV5-1; CDR3 protein: ASSLPGTGDHGNEKLF
J gene: TRBJ2-3; V gene: TRBV11-3; CDR3 protein: ASSLGAGGTHQSSDTQY
J gene: TRBJ2-2; V gene: TRBV7-9; CDR3 protein: APKADTGELF